This T cell receptor beta chain was recovered during a study of blood T cell repertoires in COVID-19. Measured with immunoSEQ multiplex PCR; TCRdb has only the in-frame clones, and not every one. The sample shows roughly 250,000 clones, roughly 90% of them seen only once. CDR1 is MNHEY, CDR2 SVGAGI, per germline. The CDR3 has 15 amino acids. V was trimmed by 7 bases and J by 4 bases, leaving 17 bases between them. The V call is TRBV6-5, the J call TRBJ2-1, with D possibly being TRBD2 (5 bases). This TCR derives from a woman in her thirties or forties who had recovered from COVID-19. Sequenced input: peripheral blood. CDR3 in DNA: TGTGCCAGCATCCCCCGGGCTAGCAGTTACAATGAGCAGTTCTTC. Translation: CASIPRASSYNEQFF.